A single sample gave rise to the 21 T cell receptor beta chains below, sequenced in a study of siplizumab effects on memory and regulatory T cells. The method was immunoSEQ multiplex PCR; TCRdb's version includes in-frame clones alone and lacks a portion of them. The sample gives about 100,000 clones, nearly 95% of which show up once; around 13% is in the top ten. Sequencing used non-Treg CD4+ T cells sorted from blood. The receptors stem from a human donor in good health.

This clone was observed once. The CDR3 DNA is TGTGCTAGTGGTTTGCGGCTAGCGGGAGCTTTAGATACGCAGTATTTT. This gives the protein CASGLRLAGALDTQYF. The chain recombines TRBV12-5 with TRBJ2-3; 10 nucleotides line up with TRBD2. The CDR3 has 16 amino acids. Germline V CDR1 and CDR2: LGHNT, FRNRAP. The V segment lost 2 bases and the J segment 5 bases; nucleotides outside the gene matches: 7.

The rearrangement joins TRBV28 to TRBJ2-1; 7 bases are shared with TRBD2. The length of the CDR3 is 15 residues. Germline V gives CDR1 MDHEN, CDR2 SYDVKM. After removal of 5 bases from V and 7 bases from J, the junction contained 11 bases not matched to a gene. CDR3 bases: TGTGCCAGCAGTATGTTGGGGCGGGAGTATAATGAGCAGTTCTTC. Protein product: CASSMLGREYNEQFF.

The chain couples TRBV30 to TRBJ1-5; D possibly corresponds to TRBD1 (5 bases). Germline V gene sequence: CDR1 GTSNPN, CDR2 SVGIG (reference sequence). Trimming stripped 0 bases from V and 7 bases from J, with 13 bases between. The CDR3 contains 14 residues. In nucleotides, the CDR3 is TGTGCCTGGAGTGTGGGACCTATAGACCAGCCCCAGCATTTT. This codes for CAWSVGPIDQPQHF. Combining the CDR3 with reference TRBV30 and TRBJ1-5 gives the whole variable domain SQTIHQWPATLVQPVGSPLSLECTVEGTSNPNLYWYRQAAGRGLQLLFYSVGIGQISSEVPQNLSASRPQDRQFILSSKKLLLSDSGFYLCAWSVGPIDQPQHFGDGTRLSIL.

CDR3 residues: CASSLEVWSYTF. DNA for the CDR3: TGTGCCAGCAGCTTAGAAGTGTGGAGCTACACCTTC. The chain carries TRBV7-2 and TRBJ1-2; D unclear. The length of the CDR3 is 12 residues. CDR1 and CDR2 from the germline V gene are SGHTA and FQGNSA. Deletions cut 1 base from V and 9 bases from J, with 9 bases between.

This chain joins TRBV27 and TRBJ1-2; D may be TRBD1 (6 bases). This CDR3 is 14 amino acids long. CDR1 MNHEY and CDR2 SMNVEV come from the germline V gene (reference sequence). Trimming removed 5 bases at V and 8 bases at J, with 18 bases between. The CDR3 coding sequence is TGTGCCAGCAGTCCTCGGACAGCCGGGCGAGGCTACACCTTC. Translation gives CASSPRTAGRGYTF.

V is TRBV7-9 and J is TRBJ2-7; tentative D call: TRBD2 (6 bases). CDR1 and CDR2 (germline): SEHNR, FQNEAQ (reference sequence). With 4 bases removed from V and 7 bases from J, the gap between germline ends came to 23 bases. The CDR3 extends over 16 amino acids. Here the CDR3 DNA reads TGTGCCAGCAGCTCCACTAATACAGGCCCGGGGAGGGAGCAGTACTTC. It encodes CASSSTNTGPGREQYF.

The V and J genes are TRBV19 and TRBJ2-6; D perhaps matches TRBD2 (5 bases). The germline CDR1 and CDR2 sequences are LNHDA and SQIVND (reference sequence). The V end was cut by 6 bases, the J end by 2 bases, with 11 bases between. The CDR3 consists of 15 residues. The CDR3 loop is CASRTSGTGANVLTF. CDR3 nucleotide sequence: TGTGCCAGTAGGACGTCGGGAACTGGGGCCAACGTCCTGACTTTC.

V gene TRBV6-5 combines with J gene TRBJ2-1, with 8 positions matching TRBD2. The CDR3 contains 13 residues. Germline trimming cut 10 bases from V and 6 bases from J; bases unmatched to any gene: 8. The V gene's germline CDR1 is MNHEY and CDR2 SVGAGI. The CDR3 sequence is CATSRGGPNEQFF. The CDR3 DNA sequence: TGTGCCACTAGCCGGGGGGGGCCCAATGAGCAGTTCTTC.

The CDR3 here is CASSTRGQKLFF. The CDR3 nucleotides read TGTGCCAGCAGCACCCGGGGCCAAAAACTGTTTTTT. This chain connects TRBV5-6 to TRBJ1-4, with D possibly being TRBD1 (5 bases). CDR1 and CDR2 (germline): SGHDT, YYEEEE. The V and J ends lost 4 bases and 9 bases respectively, with 10 bases between them. This CDR3 has 12 residues.

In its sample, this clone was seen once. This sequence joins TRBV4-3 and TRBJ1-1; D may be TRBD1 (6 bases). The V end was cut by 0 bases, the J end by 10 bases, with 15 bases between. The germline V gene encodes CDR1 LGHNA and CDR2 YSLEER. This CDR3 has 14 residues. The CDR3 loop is CASSQDWARGGAFF. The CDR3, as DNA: TGCGCCAGCAGCCAAGATTGGGCGAGGGGGGGAGCTTTCTTT.

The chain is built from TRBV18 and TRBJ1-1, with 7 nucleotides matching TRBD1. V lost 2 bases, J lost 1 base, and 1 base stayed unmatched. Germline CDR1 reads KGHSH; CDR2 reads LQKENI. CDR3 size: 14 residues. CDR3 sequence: CASSPGTENTEAFF. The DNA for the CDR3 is TGTGCCAGCTCACCAGGGACAGAGAACACTGAAGCTTTCTTT.

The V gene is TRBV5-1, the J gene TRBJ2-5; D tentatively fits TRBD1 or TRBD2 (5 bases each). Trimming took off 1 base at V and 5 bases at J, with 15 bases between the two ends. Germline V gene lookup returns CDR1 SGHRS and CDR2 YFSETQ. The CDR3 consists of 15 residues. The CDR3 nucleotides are TGCGCCAGCAGCTTGACCTCCCAGGGCGGGGAGACCCAGTACTTC. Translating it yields CASSLTSQGGETQYF.

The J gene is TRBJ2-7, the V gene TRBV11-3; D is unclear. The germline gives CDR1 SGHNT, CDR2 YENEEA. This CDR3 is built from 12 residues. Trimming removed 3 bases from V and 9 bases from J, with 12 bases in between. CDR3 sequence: CASSLIENWQYF. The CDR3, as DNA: TGTGCCAGCAGCTTGATCGAGAACTGGCAGTACTTC.

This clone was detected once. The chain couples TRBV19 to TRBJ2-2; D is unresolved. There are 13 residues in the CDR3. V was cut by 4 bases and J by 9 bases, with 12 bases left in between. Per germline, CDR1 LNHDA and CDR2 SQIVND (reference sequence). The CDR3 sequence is CASSTNVARELFF. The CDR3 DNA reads TGTGCCAGTAGTACAAATGTCGCCCGGGAGCTGTTTTTT.

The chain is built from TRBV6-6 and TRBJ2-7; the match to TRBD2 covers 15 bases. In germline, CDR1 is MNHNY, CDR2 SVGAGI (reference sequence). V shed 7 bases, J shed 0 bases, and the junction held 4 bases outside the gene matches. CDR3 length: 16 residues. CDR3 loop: CASKGLAGGRSYEQYF. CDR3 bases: TGTGCCAGCAAGGGACTAGCGGGAGGTCGCTCCTACGAGCAGTACTTC.

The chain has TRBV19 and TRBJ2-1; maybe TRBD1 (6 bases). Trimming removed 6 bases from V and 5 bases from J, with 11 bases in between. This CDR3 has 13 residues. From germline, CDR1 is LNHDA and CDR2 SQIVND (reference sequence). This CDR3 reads CASRGDTHNEQFF. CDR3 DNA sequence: TGTGCCAGTAGAGGGGACACGCACAATGAGCAGTTCTTC.

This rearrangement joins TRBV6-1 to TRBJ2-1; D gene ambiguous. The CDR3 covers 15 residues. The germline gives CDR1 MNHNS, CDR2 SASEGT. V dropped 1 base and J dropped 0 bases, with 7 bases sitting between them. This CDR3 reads CASSEDLSSYNEQFF. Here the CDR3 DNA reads TGTGCCAGCAGTGAAGACTTGAGCTCCTACAATGAGCAGTTCTTC.

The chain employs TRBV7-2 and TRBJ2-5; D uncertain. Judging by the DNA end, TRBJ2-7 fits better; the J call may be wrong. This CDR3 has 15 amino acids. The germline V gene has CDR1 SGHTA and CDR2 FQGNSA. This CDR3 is CASSLDSSESYEQYF. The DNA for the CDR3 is TGTGCCAGCAGCTTAGACAGCTCGGAGTCCTACGAGCAGTACTTC.

The CDR3 sequence is CATSQTQETQYF. The CDR3 bases are TGTGCCACCTCCCAGACTCAAGAGACCCAGTACTTC. J is TRBJ2-5 and V is TRBV19; no firm D call. Germline V gene data show CDR1 as LNHDA and CDR2 as SQIVND (reference sequence). This CDR3 contains 12 residues. Trimming pared 10 bases from V and 2 bases from J, leaving 11 bases between.

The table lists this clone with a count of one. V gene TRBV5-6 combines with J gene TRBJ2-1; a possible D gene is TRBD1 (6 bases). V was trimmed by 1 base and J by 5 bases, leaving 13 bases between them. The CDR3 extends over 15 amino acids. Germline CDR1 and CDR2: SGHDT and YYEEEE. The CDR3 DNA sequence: TGTGCCAGCAGCTTGTACAGGGCGATGAACAATGAGCAGTTCTTC. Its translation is CASSLYRAMNNEQFF.

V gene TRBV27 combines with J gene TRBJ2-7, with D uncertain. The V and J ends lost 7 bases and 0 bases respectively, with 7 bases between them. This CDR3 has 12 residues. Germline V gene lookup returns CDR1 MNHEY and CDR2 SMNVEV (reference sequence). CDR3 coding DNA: TGTGCCAGCACCGATAGCTCCTACGAGCAGTACTTC. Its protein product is CASTDSSYEQYF.